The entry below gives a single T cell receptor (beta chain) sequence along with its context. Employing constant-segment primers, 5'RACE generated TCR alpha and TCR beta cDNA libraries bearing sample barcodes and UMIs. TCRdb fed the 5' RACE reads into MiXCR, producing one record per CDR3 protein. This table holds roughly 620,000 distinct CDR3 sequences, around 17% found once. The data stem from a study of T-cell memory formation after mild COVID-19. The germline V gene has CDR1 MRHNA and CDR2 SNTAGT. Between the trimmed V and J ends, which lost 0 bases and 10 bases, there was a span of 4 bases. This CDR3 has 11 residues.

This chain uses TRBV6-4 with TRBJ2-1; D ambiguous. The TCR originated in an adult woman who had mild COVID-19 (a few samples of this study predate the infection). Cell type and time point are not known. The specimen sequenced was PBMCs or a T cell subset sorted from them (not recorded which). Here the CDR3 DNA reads TGTGCCAGCAGTGACTCGGGCGAGCAGTTCTTC. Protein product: CASSDSGEQFF.